The 21 T cell receptor beta chains below come from one sample, sequenced in a study of glioma-infiltrating T cells. Using RNA template, CDR3s of TCR alpha and beta were amplified with iRepertoire arm-PCR. MiXCR, applied by TCRdb to the multiplex PCR reads, yields one record per CDR3 protein. Here the sample spans under 150,000 distinct CDR3 sequences, about 25% being singletons. The sequenced sample was glioma tissue, nonneoplastic brain tissue, or PBMCs (not recorded which). Every receptor here comes from a human donor with low-grade glioma or glioblastoma, undergoing nonglioma brain surgery, or in good health (not recorded which).

This clonotype was seen at least ten times. The rearrangement joins TRBV20-1 to TRBJ2-5; no clear D. Germline loops: CDR1 DFQATT, CDR2 SNEGSKA (reference sequence). V dropped 5 bases and J dropped 3 bases, with 7 bases sitting between them. This CDR3 spans 11 amino acids. CDR3 sequence reads: CSAGLKETQYF. The CDR3 bases are TGCAGTGCTGGCCTGAAAGAGACCCAGTACTTC.

V and J are TRBV19 and TRBJ2-1, with 9 positions matching TRBD1. CDR3 size: 15 residues. Germline V lookup: CDR1 LNHDA, CDR2 SQIVND (reference sequence). The J segment lost 2 bases and the V segment lost 4 bases, leaving 3 bases of the junction unmatched. The CDR3 region has the DNA TGTGCCAGTAGTAGGGACAGGGAGGCCTACAATGAGCAGTTCTTC. The encoded protein is CASSRDREAYNEQFF.

This clonotype was detected only a few times. The chain employs TRBV20-1 and TRBJ2-1, with 10 positions matching TRBD1. This CDR3 region has 14 residues. V lost 4 bases, J lost 3 bases, and 3 bases stayed unmatched. From germline, CDR1 is DFQATT and CDR2 SNEGSKA (reference sequence). CDR3 residues: CSATGTGVYNEQFF. CDR3 nucleotide sequence: TGCAGTGCTACCGGGACAGGGGTCTACAATGAGCAGTTCTTC.

The table lists this clonotype with a count of one. CDR3 sequence: CATSDPPAGGRSSTDTQYF. The DNA for the CDR3 is TGTGCCACCAGTGATCCACCAGCGGGGGGGCGGTCTAGCACAGATACGCAGTATTTT. The genes are TRBV24-1 and TRBJ2-3, with TRBD2 matching over 10 bases. Losses at the gene ends were 3 bases for V and 0 bases for J; bases not matched to a gene: 11. This CDR3 comprises 19 residues. The germline CDR1 and CDR2 sequences are KGHDR and SFDVKD.

This clonotype has only a few counts. This sequence joins TRBV19 and TRBJ1-2; 7 nucleotides line up with TRBD1. The CDR3 covers 14 residues. In germline, CDR1 is LNHDA, CDR2 SQIVND (reference sequence). V dropped 4 bases and J dropped 4; count of bases not matched to a gene: 6. Written as DNA, the CDR3 is TGTGCCAGTAGTACGCCGGGACAGAGCTATGGCTACACCTTC. It encodes CASSTPGQSYGYTF.

The chain recombines TRBV20-1 with TRBJ2-7; either TRBD1 or TRBD2 may fit D (6 bases each). The CDR3 is 14 residues long. The germline V gene encodes CDR1 DFQATT and CDR2 SNEGSKA (reference sequence). CDR3 sequence (DNA): TGCGGTGCCAGGGGAGCGGGCGGCTCCTACGAGCAGTACGTC. Amino acid sequence: CGARGAGGSYEQYV.

This clonotype was picked up many times. The gene calls are TRBV7-2 and TRBJ2-5; 12 nucleotides align to TRBD2. The trim removed 5 bases at V and 5 bases at J, leaving 3 bases unmatched. CDR1 and CDR2 from the germline V gene are SGHTA and FQGNSA. CDR3 size: 14 residues. The CDR3 bases are TGTGCCAGCAGCCCCGGACTAGCGGGGGAGACCCAGTACTTC. Translated, it gives CASSPGLAGETQYF.

This clonotype was seen a handful of times. The genes are TRBV27 and TRBJ2-7; D is uncertain. Trimming left V 7 bases short and J 1 base short, with 11 bases between. Germline V gene sequence: CDR1 MNHEY, CDR2 SMNVEV (reference sequence). The CDR3 consists of 13 residues. CDR3 region: CASKPGLSYEQYV. DNA for the CDR3: TGTGCCAGCAAGCCGGGCCTATCCTACGAGCAGTACGTC.

This clonotype was seen repeatedly, ten times or more. The rearrangement joins TRBV6-1 to TRBJ2-3, with TRBD1 matching over 10 bases. Trimming at V came to 6 bases and at J to 5 bases, leaving 8 bases not matched to a gene. The CDR3 extends over 15 amino acids. Germline V gives CDR1 MNHNS, CDR2 SASEGT. CDR3 residues: CASRLTGGALDTQYF. For the CDR3, the DNA is TGTGCCAGCAGGCTGACAGGGGGCGCGTTAGATACGCAGTATTTT.

This clonotype was seen a handful of times. V and J are TRBV6-4 and TRBJ2-1; D not resolved. Looked up from germline, CDR1 is MRHNA and CDR2 is SNTAGT. Trimming shortened V by 6 bases and J by 6 bases, and 6 bases separated the two germline ends. The CDR3 contains 11 residues. The CDR3 bases are TGTGCCAGCAGGGTAATCAATGAGCAGTTCTTC. This encodes CASRVINEQFF.

The rearrangement links TRBV5-1 to TRBJ2-7; 12 positions match TRBD2. Germline V gene sequence: CDR1 SGHRS, CDR2 YFSETQ. V lost 4 bases, J lost 1 base, and 3 bases stayed unmatched. The CDR3 runs to 15 residues. CDR3 DNA sequence: TGCGCCAGCAGCGAACTAGCGGGGGGTTCCTACGAGCAGTACGTC. This sequence encodes CASSELAGGSYEQYV.

This chain's CDR3 is CASRRYAIYSNQPQHF. CDR3 bases: TGTGCCAGTAGAAGGTACGCCATATATAGCAATCAGCCCCAGCATTTT. This chain uses TRBV19 with TRBJ1-5; D unresolved. The CDR3 extends over 16 amino acids. CDR1 and CDR2 from the germline V gene are LNHDA and SQIVND (reference sequence). V was trimmed by 6 bases and J by 0 bases, leaving 15 bases between them.

The rearrangement uses TRBV19 and TRBJ1-3; TRBD1 matches at 10 bases. The CDR3 runs 18 residues. V was pared by 5 bases and J by 11 bases, with 21 bases of the junction left unmatched. Germline V gene sequence: CDR1 LNHDA, CDR2 SQIVND (reference sequence). CDR3 nucleotides: TGTGCCAGTAGTCCCGGGGACAGGGGATGGGAAACGGCTTTCCCCATATATTTT. This encodes CASSPGDRGWETAFPIYF.

V and J are TRBV20-1 and TRBJ1-2; 9 nucleotides line up with TRBD1. V trimming: 8 bases; J trimming: 5 bases; junction bases outside the gene matches: 15. The CDR3 contains 15 residues. Per germline, CDR1 DFQATT and CDR2 SNEGSKA (reference sequence). DNA for the CDR3: TGCAGTCCCCGGGACAGGGTGTATGGTTCTTATGGCTACACCTTC. This sequence encodes CSPRDRVYGSYGYTF.

A word on this clonotype: One end of the junction is discordant with germline, which a read error may explain. The V gene is TRBV6-2 or TRBV6-3, the J gene TRBJ2-3; perhaps TRBD1 as D (6 bases). Germline V gene data show CDR1 as MNHEY and CDR2 as SVGEGT. The CDR3 extends over 16 amino acids. Written as DNA, the CDR3 is TGCGCCAGCAGTGACCCGACAGGAAGAAGCACAGATACGCAGTATTTT. Translating it yields CASSDPTGRSTDTQYF.

The genes are TRBV2 and TRBJ1-5; TRBD1 might be the D (5 bases). The CDR3 covers 15 residues. Germline CDR1 reads SNHLY; CDR2 reads FYNNEI. V gave up 5 bases and J gave up 3 bases, with 14 bases separating them. The CDR3 loop reads CASSKQVLLNQPQHF. The CDR3 bases are TGTGCCAGCAGTAAACAGGTTCTCCTCAATCAGCCCCAGCATTTT.

A note on this clonotype: This may be a read error: a much more frequent sequence differs by one nucleotide. The rearrangement links TRBV7-2 to TRBJ1-5, with D tentatively TRBD1 (5 bases). Germline-derived CDR1 and CDR2 are SGHTA and FQGNSA. V was cut by 7 bases and J by 9 bases, with 16 bases left in between. The CDR3 is 13 residues long. The CDR3 DNA follows: TGTGCCAGCAACCTTAGACAGAGCGGGCCCCAGCATTTT. It codes for CASNLRQSGPQHF.

V gene TRBV6-2 or TRBV6-3 combines with J gene TRBJ2-2; D is perhaps TRBD1 (6 bases). The CDR3 runs to 14 residues. Germline lookup yields CDR1 MNHEY and CDR2 SVGEGT. V lost 9 bases to trimming and J lost 1 base, with 12 bases between them. DNA for the CDR3: TGTGCCAGTAGTATGGACAGGAACACCGGGGAGCTGTTTTTT. This codes for CASSMDRNTGELFF.

This clonotype came up many times. The CDR3 region is CSAIILDSTDTQYF. The CDR3 DNA reads TGCAGTGCTATTATTCTCGATAGCACAGATACGCAGTATTTT. The V and J genes are TRBV20-1 and TRBJ2-3, with D unresolved. This CDR3 region has 14 residues. V was trimmed by 4 bases and J by 0 bases, leaving 11 bases between them. CDR1 and CDR2 (germline): DFQATT, SNEGSKA (reference sequence).

The CDR3 loop reads CASSPAGDSANTEAFF. The CDR3 region has the DNA TGTGCCAGCAGCCCGGCGGGGGACAGCGCGAACACTGAAGCTTTCTTT. The chain employs TRBV6-1 and TRBJ1-1, with TRBD1 matching over 7 bases. In germline, CDR1 is MNHNS, CDR2 SASEGT. The CDR3 loop spans 16 amino acids. The J segment lost 1 base and the V segment lost 6 bases, leaving 11 bases of the junction unmatched.

This clonotype was seen repeatedly, ten times or more. The chain joins TRBV12-3 or TRBV12-4 to TRBJ1-5; a possible D gene is TRBD1 (6 bases). V was clipped by 3 bases and J by 12 bases, with 12 bases between them. The CDR3 is 12 residues long. The CDR3 nucleotides are TGTGCCAGCAGTTTTCTGGGGGGGCTCCAGCATTTT. Translating gives CASSFLGGLQHF.